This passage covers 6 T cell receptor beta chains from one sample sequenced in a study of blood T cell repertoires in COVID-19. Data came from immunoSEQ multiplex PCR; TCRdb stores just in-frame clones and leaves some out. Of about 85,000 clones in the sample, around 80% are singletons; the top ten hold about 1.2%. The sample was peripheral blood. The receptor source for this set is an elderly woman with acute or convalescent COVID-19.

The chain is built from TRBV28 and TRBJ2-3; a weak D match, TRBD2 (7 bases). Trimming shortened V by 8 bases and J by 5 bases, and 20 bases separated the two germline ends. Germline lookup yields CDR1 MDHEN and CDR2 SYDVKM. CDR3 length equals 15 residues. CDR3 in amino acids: CASCTTGRGVDTQYF. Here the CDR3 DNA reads TGTGCCAGCTGTACAACAGGGAGGGGGGTAGATACGCAGTATTTT.

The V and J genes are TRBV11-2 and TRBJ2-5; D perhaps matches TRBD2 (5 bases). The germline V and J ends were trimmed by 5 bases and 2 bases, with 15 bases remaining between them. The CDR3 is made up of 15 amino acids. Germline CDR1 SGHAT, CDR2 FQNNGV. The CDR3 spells CASSPAALPQETQYF. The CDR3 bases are TGTGCCAGCAGCCCAGCGGCCCTTCCTCAAGAGACCCAGTACTTC.

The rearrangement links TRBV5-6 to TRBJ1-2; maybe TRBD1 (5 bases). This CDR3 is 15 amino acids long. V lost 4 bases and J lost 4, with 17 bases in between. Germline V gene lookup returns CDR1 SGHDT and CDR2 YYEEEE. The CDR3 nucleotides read TGTGCCAGCAGCACCCTCGGGGGGTTAGGCTATGGCTACACCTTC. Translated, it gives CASSTLGGLGYGYTF.

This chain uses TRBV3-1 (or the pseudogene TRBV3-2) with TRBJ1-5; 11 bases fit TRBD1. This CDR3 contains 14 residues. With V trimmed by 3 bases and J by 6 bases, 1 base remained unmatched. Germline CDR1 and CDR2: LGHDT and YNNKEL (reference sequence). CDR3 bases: TGTGCCAGCAGCCATGGACAGGGGGCTCAGCCCCAGCATTTT. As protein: CASSHGQGAQPQHF.

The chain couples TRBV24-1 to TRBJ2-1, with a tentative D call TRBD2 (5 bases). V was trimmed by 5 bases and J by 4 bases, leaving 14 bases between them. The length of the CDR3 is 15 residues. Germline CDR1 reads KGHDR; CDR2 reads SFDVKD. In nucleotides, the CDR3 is TGTGCCACCAGTGTCGGGGAGTCGGTTTACAATGAGCAGTTCTTC. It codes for CATSVGESVYNEQFF.

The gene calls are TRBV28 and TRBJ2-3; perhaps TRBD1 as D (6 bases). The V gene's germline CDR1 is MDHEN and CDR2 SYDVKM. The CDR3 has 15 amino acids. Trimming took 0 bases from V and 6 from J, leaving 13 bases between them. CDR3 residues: CASSLWGTLSDTQYF. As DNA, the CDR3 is TGTGCCAGCAGTTTATGGGGGACATTATCGGATACGCAGTATTTT.